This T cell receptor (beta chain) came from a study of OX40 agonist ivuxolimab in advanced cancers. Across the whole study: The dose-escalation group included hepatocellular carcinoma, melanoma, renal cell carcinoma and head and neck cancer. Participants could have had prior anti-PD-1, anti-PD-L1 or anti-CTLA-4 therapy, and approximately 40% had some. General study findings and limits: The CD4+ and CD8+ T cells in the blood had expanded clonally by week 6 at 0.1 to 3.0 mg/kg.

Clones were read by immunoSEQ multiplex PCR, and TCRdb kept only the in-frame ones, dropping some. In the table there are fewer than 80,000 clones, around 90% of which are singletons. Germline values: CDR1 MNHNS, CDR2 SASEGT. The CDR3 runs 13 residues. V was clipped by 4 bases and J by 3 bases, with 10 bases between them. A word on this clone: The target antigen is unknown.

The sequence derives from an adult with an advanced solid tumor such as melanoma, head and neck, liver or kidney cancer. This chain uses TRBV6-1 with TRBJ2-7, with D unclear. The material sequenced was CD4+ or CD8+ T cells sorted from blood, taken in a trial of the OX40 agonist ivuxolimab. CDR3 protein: CASSVTIDYEQYF. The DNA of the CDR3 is TGTGCCAGCAGTGTCACAATTGACTACGAGCAGTACTTC.